The 29 T cell receptor beta chains presented below share a single source sample, sequenced in a study of T cells after yellow fever vaccination (dated by TCRdb to between 2018 and 2021). The treatment or condition label here, explained by the study, means: live attenuated yellow fever vaccine strain. Receptors were amplified or captured by 5' RACE. The run used an Illumina NovaSeq 6000. TCRdb itself trimmed the public reads at Q25 with fastp, ran MiXCR and retained productive beta chains. CDR3 protein duplicates are merged, each entry listing the most common genes and DNA. The sample contains approximately 300,000 distinct CDR3 sequences, roughly 10% of them found a single time. The ten largest make up about 3.3% of the sample. Sequences were derived from CD4+ T cells sorted from PBMCs, sampled 45 days after the yellow fever booster vaccination. The receptors shown here come from a man aged 18-30 years who received the YFV17D yellow fever vaccine.

This clonotype was observed at least ten times. The chain combines TRBV5-1 with TRBJ1-1; D remains ambiguous. The CDR3 consists of 14 residues. Germline-derived CDR1 and CDR2 are SGHRS and YFSETQ. The germline V and J ends were trimmed by 0 bases and 1 base, with 7 bases remaining between them. CDR3 amino acids: CASSLGPSNTEAFF. In DNA, the CDR3 is TGCGCCAGCAGCTTGGGACCGTCGAACACTGAAGCTTTCTTT.

The chain uses TRBV6-1 and TRBJ1-1, with a possible D match to TRBD1 (5 bases). Germline V gene data show CDR1 as MNHNS and CDR2 as SASEGT. CDR3 length: 14 amino acids. Trimming stripped 3 bases from V and 5 bases from J, with 13 bases between. CDR3 protein: CASSDLGGRTEAFF. The CDR3 region has the DNA TGTGCCAGCAGTGATTTGGGGGGACGGACTGAAGCTTTCTTT.

This clonotype was seen repeatedly, ten times or more. The rearrangement uses TRBV27 and TRBJ1-2; possible D gene TRBD1, 6 bases. Deletions cut 9 bases from V and 4 bases from J, with 12 bases between. Germline CDR1 reads MNHEY; CDR2 reads SMNVEV (reference sequence). The CDR3 runs to 12 residues. In DNA form, the CDR3 reads TGTGCCAGTCGGACAGCAGGCTATGGCTACACCTTC. It yields the protein CASRTAGYGYTF.

The chain employs TRBV10-3 and TRBJ1-5; D gene ambiguous. Trimming stripped 6 bases from V and 5 bases from J, with 17 bases between. Germline CDR1 is ENHRY and CDR2 is SYGVKD. The CDR3 has 15 residues. In DNA, the CDR3 is TGTGCCATCAGCCCCACGACGGGAAGGGATCAGCCCCAGCATTTT. It specifies CAISPTTGRDQPQHF.

The chain recombines TRBV10-3 with TRBJ2-5; 11 bases align to TRBD1. V was clipped by 8 bases and J by 4 bases; unmatched bases: 9. The CDR3 totals 15 residues. CDR1 is ENHRY and CDR2 is SYGVKD in the germline V gene. The CDR3 protein is CAIGGIGTGGETQYF. The CDR3 nucleotides read TGTGCCATCGGTGGTATCGGGACAGGGGGAGAGACCCAGTACTTC.

The chain carries TRBV20-1 and TRBJ2-5; 8 bases agree with TRBD2. The junction had 4 bases not matched to a gene; V was cut back by 5 bases and J by 5 bases. CDR1 DFQATT and CDR2 SNEGSKA come from the germline V gene (reference sequence). This CDR3 comprises 12 residues. The CDR3 sequence is CSARLAYETQYF. The CDR3 bases are TGCAGTGCTCGACTAGCGTATGAGACCCAGTACTTC.

The chain combines TRBV5-1 with TRBJ2-3, with TRBD2 matching 8 bases. The CDR3 length is 17 residues. V lost 5 bases to trimming and J lost 2 bases; unmatched junction nucleotides: 13. Germline CDR1 reads SGHRS; CDR2 reads YFSETQ. Here the CDR3 DNA reads TGCGCCAGCAGTCCCATCCCGGGGGGGGCTTTCACAGATACGCAGTATTTT. Protein sequence: CASSPIPGGAFTDTQYF.

The rearrangement links TRBV5-1 to TRBJ2-3, with TRBD1 matching 7 bases. After removal of 0 bases from V and 6 bases from J, the junction contained 16 bases not matched to a gene. The germline gives CDR1 SGHRS, CDR2 YFSETQ. The CDR3 extends over 18 amino acids. Here the CDR3 reads CASSLEGAPRGSDDTQYF. CDR3 bases: TGCGCCAGCAGCTTGGAGGGGGCACCCAGGGGCAGCGATGATACGCAGTATTTT.

A few counts support this clonotype. The rearrangement links TRBV25-1 to TRBJ2-1, with 10 bases aligning to TRBD1. The ends lost 4 bases at V and 9 bases at J; junction bases unmatched: 15. CDR3 length equals 17 residues. Germline lookup yields CDR1 MGHDK and CDR2 SYGVNS. CDR3 in amino acids: CASSALTGGGLTVEQFF. CDR3 nucleotide sequence: TGTGCCAGCAGTGCCTTGACAGGGGGCGGTTTAACTGTTGAGCAGTTCTTC.

This clonotype was seen repeatedly, ten times or more. This sequence joins TRBV7-2 and TRBJ2-5, with TRBD1 as a possible D gene (6 bases). This CDR3 is built from 14 residues. Germline-derived CDR1 and CDR2 are SGHTA and FQGNSA. V was pared by 6 bases and J by 1 base, with 12 bases between. The CDR3 here is CASRKDRIQETQYF. Here the CDR3 DNA reads TGTGCCAGCAGGAAAGACAGGATCCAAGAGACCCAGTACTTC.

This clonotype was counted many times. The chain carries TRBV5-1 and TRBJ2-6; weak D call: TRBD1 (6 bases). Per germline, CDR1 SGHRS and CDR2 YFSETQ. This CDR3 is 15 amino acids long. V lost 4 bases, J lost 1 base, and 9 bases lay in between. The CDR3 coding sequence is TGCGCCAGCAGCCAGGGGACATCTGGGGCCAACGTCCTGACTTTC. Translation: CASSQGTSGANVLTF.

V and J are TRBV28 and TRBJ2-5; D remains unclear. Germline CDR1 MDHEN, CDR2 SYDVKM. This CDR3 region has 14 residues. Trimming pared 3 bases from V and 2 bases from J, leaving 10 bases between. In DNA, the CDR3 is TGTGCCAGCAGTTTTTCACAGCCACAAGAGACCCAGTACTTC. Its protein is CASSFSQPQETQYF.

In its sample, this clonotype was seen a few times. This rearrangement joins TRBV12-5 to TRBJ1-1; the D is unclear. Trimming pared 1 base from V and 0 bases from J, leaving 9 bases between. CDR1 is LGHNT and CDR2 is FRNRAP in the germline V gene. This CDR3 region has 15 residues. The CDR3 loop reads CASGLDPEVNTEAFF. Here the CDR3 DNA reads TGTGCTAGTGGTTTGGATCCCGAGGTGAACACTGAAGCTTTCTTT.

V is TRBV6-5 and J is TRBJ2-7; D might be TRBD1 (6 bases). The germline V gene encodes CDR1 MNHEY and CDR2 SVGAGI. Trimming took 6 bases from V and 2 from J, leaving 14 bases between them. This CDR3 has 14 amino acids. CDR3 in DNA: TGTGCCAGCAGACCACAGGGAATCCCCTACGAGCAGTACGTC. As protein: CASRPQGIPYEQYV.

This clonotype turned up a few times. The V gene is TRBV29-1, the J gene TRBJ2-6; D call uncertain. Germline CDR1 is SQVTM and CDR2 is ANQGSEA. This CDR3 is built from 13 residues. Trimming pared 4 bases from V and 4 bases from J, leaving 8 bases between. CDR3 residues: CSVGRTGANVLTF. CDR3 nucleotides: TGCAGCGTTGGCCGGACCGGGGCCAACGTCCTGACTTTC.

This clonotype has only a few counts. V gene TRBV7-9 combines with J gene TRBJ2-7; perhaps TRBD1 as D (6 bases). Between the trimmed V and J ends, which lost 6 bases and 6 bases, there was a span of 18 bases. CDR3 length: 14 residues. The germline V gene has CDR1 SEHNR and CDR2 FQNEAQ (reference sequence). CDR3 in DNA: TGTGCCAGCAGTGACGGACAGAGGGCGGCCGAGCAGTACTTC. It translates to CASSDGQRAAEQYF.

There are a few counts of this clonotype. The genes are TRBV5-5 and TRBJ1-6; D is unresolved. Germline CDR1 reads SGHKS; CDR2 reads YYEKEE (reference sequence). V was trimmed by 2 bases and J by 7 bases, leaving 7 bases between them. There are 13 residues in the CDR3. In nucleotides, the CDR3 is TGTGCCAGCAGCTTACCCGGCAATTCACCCCTCCACTTT. Its translation is CASSLPGNSPLHF.

The V and J genes are TRBV18 and TRBJ2-5, with 7 bases that match TRBD1. Germline CDR1 KGHSH, CDR2 LQKENI. After removal of 6 bases from V and 2 bases from J, the junction contained 6 bases not matched to a gene. The CDR3 loop spans 14 amino acids. CDR3 sequence (DNA): TGTGCCAGCTCCCGGTCGGGACAGCAAGAGACCCAGTACTTC. Its protein is CASSRSGQQETQYF.

The chain joins TRBV6-5 to TRBJ2-5; TRBD2 matches 12 bases. J was trimmed by 4 bases and V by 5 bases; bases with no gene match: 5. Germline CDR1 reads MNHEY; CDR2 reads SVGAGI. The CDR3 extends over 15 amino acids. The CDR3 bases are TGTGCCAGCAGTCGGACTAGCGGGGTGGGAGAGACCCAGTACTTC. It specifies CASSRTSGVGETQYF.

This clonotype was seen a few times. The CDR3 coding sequence is TGTGCCAGCAGCCAAGATAATTTCGGACAGCCCCAGCATTTT. Translated, it gives CASSQDNFGQPQHF. The chain carries TRBV3-1 and TRBJ1-5; D not resolved. There are 14 residues in the CDR3. The germline V gene has CDR1 LGHDT and CDR2 YNNKEL (reference sequence). V lost 0 bases to trimming and J lost 7 bases, with 10 bases between them.

The table lists this clonotype with a few counts. The chain links TRBV5-5 to TRBJ2-2; 8 positions match TRBD1. This CDR3 spans 16 amino acids. Germline CDR1 reads SGHKS; CDR2 reads YYEKEE (reference sequence). The V segment lost 6 bases and the J segment 7 bases; nucleotides outside the gene matches: 14. The CDR3 coding sequence is TGTGCCAGCATCGAATTGACAGGGGATCCCATCGGGGAGCTGTTTTTT. Translation: CASIELTGDPIGELFF. Full variable domain (outside the CDR3, taken from reference TRBV5-5 and TRBJ2-2): DAGVTQSPTHLIKTRGQQVTLRCSPISGHKSVSWYQQVLGQGPQFIFQYYEKEERGRGNFPDRFSARQFPNYSSELNVNALLLGDSALYLCASIELTGDPIGELFFGEGSRLTVL.

The table lists this clonotype with a few counts. The chain combines TRBV5-1 with TRBJ2-6; a possible D gene is TRBD2 (6 bases). Germline V gene sequence: CDR1 SGHRS, CDR2 YFSETQ. The CDR3 is 17 residues long. The germline V and J ends were trimmed by 5 bases and 0 bases, with 15 bases remaining between them. In nucleotides, the CDR3 is TGCGCCAGCAGGGTATCGGGACTTCTCTCTGGGGCCAACGTCCTGACTTTC. Its protein product is CASRVSGLLSGANVLTF.

This clonotype was picked up a small number of times. The rearrangement joins TRBV7-2 to TRBJ1-1; 7 bases match TRBD1. The ends lost 3 bases at V and 4 bases at J; junction bases unmatched: 8. Germline CDR1 SGHTA, CDR2 FQGNSA. The CDR3 runs to 15 residues. The CDR3 DNA reads as TGTGCCAGCAGCTTGGCCGGGACAGCGAGCACTGAAGCTTTCTTT. Translating it yields CASSLAGTASTEAFF.

This clonotype was found a few times. The rearrangement links TRBV7-9 to TRBJ2-5, with a possible D match to TRBD1 (6 bases). Trimming took off 4 bases at V and 5 bases at J, with 11 bases between the two ends. The CDR3 runs to 13 residues. CDR1 is SEHNR and CDR2 is FQNEAQ in the germline V gene (reference sequence). The CDR3 reads CASSSRQAETQYF. DNA for the CDR3: TGTGCCAGCAGCTCCCGACAGGCGGAGACCCAGTACTTC.

The sample holds many counts of this clonotype. This sequence joins TRBV7-3 and TRBJ2-2; 9 nucleotides agree with TRBD2. Per the germline V gene, CDR1 is SGHTA and CDR2 is FQGTGA. After removal of 6 bases from V and 7 bases from J, the junction contained 9 bases not matched to a gene. The CDR3 is made up of 15 amino acids. The CDR3 DNA is TGTGCCAGCAGGAGGCGCGGGGGGGCCGACGGGGAGCTGTTTTTT. Amino acids: CASRRRGGADGELFF.

This clonotype was seen a few times. The chain has TRBV13 and TRBJ2-5, with TRBD2 matching 11 bases. The CDR3 is made up of 14 amino acids. With 5 bases clipped from V and 4 bases from J, the junction kept 3 bases outside the gene matches. From germline, CDR1 is PRHDT and CDR2 FYEKMQ (reference sequence). In DNA form, the CDR3 reads TGTGCCAGCAGCAAGGGACTAGCGGCAGAGACCCAGTACTTC. Its protein product is CASSKGLAAETQYF.

This chain uses TRBV18 with TRBJ2-1; weak D call: TRBD2 (5 bases). The CDR3 contains 15 residues. Germline V gene sequence: CDR1 KGHSH, CDR2 LQKENI. V dropped 3 bases and J dropped 5 bases, with 14 bases sitting between them. This CDR3 is CASSPGRGANNEQFF. The CDR3 coding sequence is TGTGCCAGCTCACCTGGACGGGGAGCAAACAATGAGCAGTTCTTC.

This clonotype was found a few times. V gene TRBV11-2 combines with J gene TRBJ2-1, with a possible D match to TRBD2 (7 bases). Trimming took 3 bases from V and 2 from J, leaving 11 bases between them. CDR3 length: 15 amino acids. The germline gives CDR1 SGHAT, CDR2 FQNNGV. The chain's CDR3 is CASSFGGLPYNEQFF. The DNA of the CDR3 is TGTGCCAGCAGCTTCGGGGGGCTCCCCTACAATGAGCAGTTCTTC.

This clonotype occurred a few times. This sequence joins TRBV18 and TRBJ2-3, with a tentative D call TRBD1 (6 bases). CDR1 KGHSH and CDR2 LQKENI come from the germline V gene. The CDR3 covers 13 residues. Trimming shortened V by 3 bases and J by 4 bases, and 8 bases separated the two germline ends. CDR3 region: CASSPDSPDTQYF. For the CDR3, the DNA is TGTGCCAGCTCACCGGACAGCCCAGATACGCAGTATTTT. Variable domain in full (rest from reference TRBV18 and TRBJ2-3): NAGVMQNPRHLVRRRGQEARLRCSPMKGHSHVYWYRQLPEEGLKFMVYLQKENIIDESGMPKERFSAEFPKEGPSILRIQQVVRGDSAAYFCASSPDSPDTQYFGPGTRLTVL.